The clone carrying this TCR beta chain was seen many times. Its target is not known. The CDR3 loop spans 17 amino acids. V gave up 2 bases and J gave up 1 base, with 15 bases separating them. CDR1 and CDR2 from the germline V gene are MNHEY and SVGEGT. The data stem from a study of T cell repertoires in cytomegalovirus infection. Via MiXCR, TCRdb re-called the reads, giving one row per CDR3 protein. Of fewer than 700,000 distinct CDR3 sequences listed, approximately 24% were seen once; the top ten hold 7.5% to 9%. Study-level points and caveats: Cumulative public TCR beta family frequency identified carriers of CMV plus the relevant HLA.

Input material: CD8+ T cells from PBMCs. The origin of this receptor is a human donor in good health (CMV status not recorded). Some clones in this sample may be carry-over from other donors' samples. V is TRBV6-2 or TRBV6-3 and J is TRBJ1-5; D is unclear. This chain's CDR3 is CASSYKSTRASNQPQHF. The CDR3 DNA follows: TGTGCCAGCAGTTACAAGTCCACCCGGGCGAGCAATCAGCCCCAGCATTTT.